These 18 T cell receptor beta chains were all obtained from the same sample, sequenced in a study of cytomegalovirus exposure and HLA in healthy donors. Use of 60 Vbeta and 13 Jbeta primers characterized the PCR. TCRdb keeps only in-frame clones here, not all; method: immunoSEQ multiplex PCR. Seen here are about 140,000 clones, around 90% observed once, and the top ten hold roughly 0.5%. Sequenced sample: PBMCs. All receptors derive from a woman in her thirties or forties in good health and CMV-seronegative.

The chain employs TRBV5-4 and TRBJ2-1; 7 nucleotides agree with TRBD2. Germline loops: CDR1 SGHNT, CDR2 YYREEE (reference sequence). The length of the CDR3 is 13 residues. The V gene end was trimmed by 0 bases and the J gene end by 7 bases; junction bases not matched to a gene: 1. Here the CDR3 DNA reads TGTGCCAGCAGCTTGGAGGGAGGGAATGAGCAGTTCTTC. The encoded protein is CASSLEGGNEQFF.

The gene calls are TRBV28 and TRBJ2-7, with 8 bases fitting TRBD1. The CDR3 is 13 amino acids. With 8 bases clipped from V and 3 bases from J, the junction kept 6 bases outside the gene matches. CDR1 and CDR2 from the germline V gene are MDHEN and SYDVKM. CDR3 sequence (DNA): TGTGCCAGCGGGACAGGCTCCAACTACGAGCAGTACTTC. Translating gives CASGTGSNYEQYF. The full variable domain, its missing parts supplied by reference TRBV28 and TRBJ2-7, is DVKVTQSSRYLVKRTGEKVFLECVQDMDHENMFWYRQDPGLGLRLIYFSYDVKMKEKGDIPEGYSVSREKKERFSLILESASTNQTSMYLCASGTGSNYEQYFGPGTRLTVT.

The gene calls are TRBV6-5 and TRBJ2-1; possible D gene TRBD2, 7 bases. Germline V gene lookup returns CDR1 MNHEY and CDR2 SVGAGI. Between the trimmed V and J ends, which lost 5 bases and 3 bases, there was a span of 14 bases. The CDR3 length is 15 residues. The CDR3 bases are TGTGCCAGCAGTAAGGGGGGGTCAGGCTACAATGAGCAGTTCTTC. As protein: CASSKGGSGYNEQFF.

This chain connects TRBV5-5 to TRBJ1-1; D is unresolved. CDR3 length equals 13 residues. Trimming removed 0 bases from V and 1 base from J, with 4 bases in between. Germline V gives CDR1 SGHKS, CDR2 YYEKEE (reference sequence). DNA for the CDR3: TGTGCCAGCAGCTTGGACTGGAACACTGAAGCTTTCTTT. The encoded protein is CASSLDWNTEAFF.

The rearrangement uses TRBV7-9 and TRBJ2-5; D not resolved. The V end was cut by 5 bases, the J end by 3 bases, with 16 bases between. This CDR3 contains 15 residues. Germline values: CDR1 SEHNR, CDR2 FQNEAQ (reference sequence). The CDR3 is CASSPPARLKETQYF. The DNA for the CDR3 is TGTGCCAGCAGCCCCCCGGCTAGGCTTAAAGAGACCCAGTACTTC.

V gene TRBV7-9 combines with J gene TRBJ1-1; the D gene is possibly TRBD1 (5 bases). V lost 5 bases and J 3 bases, leaving 16 bases between the germline ends. Germline assignment: CDR1 SEHNR and CDR2 FQNEAQ (reference sequence). The CDR3 extends over 15 amino acids. This CDR3 is CASSPPAQGDTEAFF. The CDR3, as DNA: TGTGCCAGCAGCCCTCCGGCGCAGGGTGACACTGAAGCTTTCTTT. Combining the CDR3 with reference TRBV7-9 and TRBJ1-1 gives the whole variable domain DTGVSQNPRHKITKRGQNVTFRCDPISEHNRLYWYRQTLGQGPEFLTYFQNEAQLEKSRLLSDRFSAERPKGSFSTLEIQRTEQGDSAMYLCASSPPAQGDTEAFFGQGTRLTVV.

The chain is built from TRBV28 and TRBJ1-2; no reliable D call. CDR3 size: 11 residues. The V gene lost 9 bases and the J gene lost 8 bases, with 13 bases spanning the gap. From germline, CDR1 is MDHEN and CDR2 SYDVKM. CDR3 amino acids: CARAPRGGYTF. The CDR3 nucleotides read TGTGCCAGGGCTCCGCGGGGAGGCTACACCTTC.

The V and J genes are TRBV6-1 and TRBJ1-1; D unresolved. Trimming shortened V by 7 bases and J by 3 bases, and 15 bases separated the two germline ends. From germline, CDR1 is MNHNS and CDR2 SASEGT. This CDR3 is 14 amino acids long. CDR3 nucleotides: TGTGCCAGCAATTTAGAGGGATGGGACACTGAAGCTTTCTTT. Residues: CASNLEGWDTEAFF.

This sequence joins TRBV6-6 and TRBJ2-2; tentatively, D is TRBD1 (6 bases). The CDR3 covers 14 residues. Trimming removed 6 bases at V and 0 bases at J, with 8 bases between. In germline, CDR1 is MNHNY, CDR2 SVGAGI (reference sequence). The CDR3 bases are TGTGCCAGCAGACCAGGGGCGAACACCGGGGAGCTGTTTTTT. Amino acids: CASRPGANTGELFF.

The chain carries TRBV4-1 and TRBJ2-7; TRBD2 aligns across 8 bases. Germline values: CDR1 MGHRA, CDR2 YSYEKL. This CDR3 is 15 amino acids long. After removal of 1 base from V and 5 bases from J, the junction contained 7 bases not matched to a gene. The CDR3 region is CASSQVARGGDEQYF. DNA for the CDR3: TGCGCCAGCAGCCAAGTCGCCCGGGGGGGAGACGAGCAGTACTTC.

The chain joins TRBV27 to TRBJ2-7; the match to TRBD2 covers 7 bases. CDR1 is MNHEY and CDR2 is SMNVEV in the germline V gene (reference sequence). There are 13 residues in the CDR3. J was trimmed by 4 bases and V by 2 bases; bases with no gene match: 2. The CDR3: CASSLQRGYEQYF. CDR3 coding DNA: TGTGCCAGCAGTTTACAGCGGGGTTACGAGCAGTACTTC.

For the CDR3, the DNA is TGCGCCAGCAGGACCGGGACAGGGGGCGGAGAGACCCAGTACTTC. Protein: CASRTGTGGGETQYF. The rearrangement links TRBV5-1 to TRBJ2-5, with 12 positions matching TRBD1. Trimming removed 5 bases from V and 4 bases from J; junction bases left unmatched: 6. Germline CDR1 and CDR2: SGHRS and YFSETQ. The CDR3 has 15 residues.

The J gene is TRBJ2-1, the V gene TRBV7-9; 9 bases map to TRBD1. V shed 5 bases, J shed 6 bases, and the junction held 8 bases outside the gene matches. Germline-derived CDR1 and CDR2 are SEHNR and FQNEAQ (reference sequence). The CDR3 consists of 15 residues. The chain's CDR3 is CASSTGQGSVNEQFF. CDR3 nucleotide sequence: TGTGCCAGCAGCACGGGACAGGGTAGCGTCAATGAGCAGTTCTTC.

The chain combines TRBV5-1 with TRBJ1-1, with D maybe TRBD1 (5 bases). V was shortened by 4 bases and J by 11 bases, with 24 bases between the two germline ends. CDR1 SGHRS and CDR2 YFSETQ come from the germline V gene. The CDR3 extends over 15 amino acids. CDR3: CASSIGALGQEDAFF. The DNA for the CDR3 is TGCGCCAGCAGCATTGGGGCCCTCGGACAAGAAGACGCTTTCTTT.

The chain has TRBV7-9 and TRBJ2-3, with 8 positions matching TRBD1. Germline V gene lookup returns CDR1 SEHNR and CDR2 FQNEAQ (reference sequence). The CDR3 has 12 amino acids. CDR3 loop: CSVDRGGDTQYF. The CDR3 DNA reads as TGTTCCGTAGACAGGGGAGGAGATACGCAGTATTTT.

The chain employs TRBV7-2 and TRBJ2-3, with 9 positions matching TRBD2. CDR3 length equals 18 residues. V lost 1 base to trimming and J lost 0 bases; unmatched junction nucleotides: 8. CDR1 and CDR2 (germline): SGHTA, FQGNSA. The CDR3 region is CASSLVGWLAGSTDTQYF. The CDR3 DNA reads as TGTGCCAGCAGCTTAGTGGGGTGGCTAGCGGGAAGCACAGATACGCAGTATTTT. The full variable domain, completed using reference TRBV7-2 and TRBJ2-3, is GAGVSQSPSNKVTEKGKDVELRCDPISGHTALYWYRQSLGQGLEFLIYFQGNSAPDKSGLPSDRFSAERTGGSVSTLTIQRTQQEDSAVYLCASSLVGWLAGSTDTQYFGPGTRLTVL.

The genes are TRBV6-6 and TRBJ2-5, with 8 bases lining up with TRBD2. The CDR3 consists of 13 residues. Germline CDR1 MNHNY, CDR2 SVGAGI (reference sequence). V gave up 4 bases and J gave up 7 bases; unmatched junction bases: 5. In DNA, the CDR3 is TGTGCCAGCAGTTCGAACCGGGAGGGGACCCAGTACTTC. Its translation is CASSSNREGTQYF.

This chain uses TRBV25-1 with TRBJ1-1, with D possibly matching TRBD1 (5 bases). Trimming left V 1 base short and J 3 bases short, with 12 bases between. The CDR3 runs to 15 residues. The germline V gene encodes CDR1 MGHDK and CDR2 SYGVNS. CDR3 nucleotide sequence: TGTGCCAGCAGTGAATTCAGGGCCCCGGACACTGAAGCTTTCTTT. As protein: CASSEFRAPDTEAFF.